The T cell receptor (beta chain) described here comes from a study of blood T cell dynamics during melanoma immunotherapy. Time point noted: week 3, after first cycle of checkpoint inhibitor. Trimming left V 4 bases short and J 2 bases short, with 14 bases between. The CDR3 is made up of 15 amino acids. The germline gives CDR1 LGHNA, CDR2 YNFKEQ. This clone has only one observation. Produced via immunoSEQ multiplex PCR; TCRdb's table is partial and in-frame only. The table lists about 12,000 clones, roughly 90% of them singletons. The origin of this receptor is a human donor with melanoma. Material: blood, obtained from a patient treated with checkpoint blockade. The V gene is TRBV4-2, the J gene TRBJ2-5, with TRBD2 as a possible D gene (6 bases). CDR3 in DNA: TGTGCCAGCAGCCTAGGGACTGGCACGCAAGAGACCCAGTACTTC. Translation gives CASSLGTGTQETQYF.